This T cell receptor beta chain was profiled in a study of shared clonotypes between healthy human individuals. Study-level information: Researchers assigned three CD4 naive, three CD4 memory, two CD8 naive and one CD8 memory plate to each donor.

TCRdb's copy holds only in-frame clones and misses some; the assay was immunoSEQ multiplex PCR. The data contain 600,000 or so clones, roughly 98% of them singletons. Naivety among CD8 cells was defined by CD45RO negativity and positive CCR7 selection, thereby excluding terminally differentiated effector memory CD45RA+ cells. CDR3 length: 13 amino acids. Germline CDR1 reads MNHEY; CDR2 reads SVGAGI. V lost 10 bases and J 4 bases, leaving 13 bases between the germline ends. Sequencing input: naive CD8+ T cells sorted from blood. The chain couples TRBV6-5 to TRBJ2-2; tentative D call: TRBD1 (6 bases). This TCR was recovered from a man younger than 45 in good health. Here the CDR3 DNA reads TGTGCCACCACCGGACAGTCCACCGGGGAGCTGTTTTTT. Translated: CATTGQSTGELFF.